The entry below gives a single TCR beta chain sequence along with its context. There are 16 residues in the CDR3. In germline, CDR1 is SGHRS, CDR2 YFSETQ. With 1 base removed from V and 3 bases from J, the gap between germline ends came to 14 bases. The repertoire was sequenced with immunoSEQ multiplex PCR; TCRdb's copy has only in-frame clones and lacks some. The sample includes around 99,000 clones, about nine tenths of them seen just once. This sample stems from a study of control samples from healthy donors and cancer patients. This clonotype originated in a human donor in good health. The donor label of this sample is uncertain. The chain has TRBV5-1 and TRBJ2-1; a possible D gene is TRBD1 (5 bases). The sequencing input was blood. The CDR3 sequence is CASSLHQGTNYNEQFF. As DNA, the CDR3 is TGCGCCAGCAGCTTGCACCAGGGAACCAACTACAATGAGCAGTTCTTC.